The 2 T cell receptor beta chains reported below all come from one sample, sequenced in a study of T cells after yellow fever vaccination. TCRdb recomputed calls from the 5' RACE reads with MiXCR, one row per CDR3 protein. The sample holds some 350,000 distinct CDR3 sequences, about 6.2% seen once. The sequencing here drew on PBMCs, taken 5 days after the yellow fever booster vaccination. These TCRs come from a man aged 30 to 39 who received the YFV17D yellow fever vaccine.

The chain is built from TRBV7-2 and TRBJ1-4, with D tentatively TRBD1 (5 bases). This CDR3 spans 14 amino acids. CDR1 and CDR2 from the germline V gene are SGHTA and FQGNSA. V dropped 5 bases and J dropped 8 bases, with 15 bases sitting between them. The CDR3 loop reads CASSQGLGREKLFF. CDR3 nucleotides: TGTGCCAGCAGCCAGGGACTGGGAAGGGAAAAACTGTTTTTT.

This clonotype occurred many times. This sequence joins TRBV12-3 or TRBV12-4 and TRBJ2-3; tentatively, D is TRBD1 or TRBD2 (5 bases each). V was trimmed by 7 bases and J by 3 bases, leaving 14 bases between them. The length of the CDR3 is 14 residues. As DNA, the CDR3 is TGTGCCAGCATTTGGGACGTTAAAACAGATACGCAGTATTTT. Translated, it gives CASIWDVKTDTQYF.